This TCR beta chain was identified in a study of T cell repertoires in cytomegalovirus infection. V dropped 1 base and J dropped 8 bases, with 12 bases sitting between them. CDR3 length: 15 amino acids. In germline, CDR1 is LGHNA, CDR2 YSLEER. Regarding this clonotype: What it binds is unknown.

TCRdb reanalysed the reads using MiXCR and keeps one entry per CDR3 protein. The sample shows about 400,000 distinct CDR3 sequences, about 35% of them seen only once. This clonotype was sampled from a human donor in good health (CMV status not recorded). Some clones in this sample may be carry-over from other donors' samples. The chain combines TRBV4-3 with TRBJ1-6; tentative D call: TRBD1 (5 bases). The source material was cultured PBMCs, sampled from culture after CMV antigen stimulation. This chain's CDR3 is CASSQARVLDSPLHF. The DNA for the CDR3 is TGCGCCAGCAGCCAAGCCAGGGTGTTAGATTCACCCCTCCACTTT.